Described below is a single T cell receptor beta chain sequence and its context. TCRdb's table, derived via immunoSEQ multiplex PCR, lists solely in-frame clones and lacks some. The top ten clones hold 2.5% to 4% of a sample with fewer than 65,000 clones, 90% of them seen once. This entry belongs to a study of T cell changes during pregnancy in multiple sclerosis. The CDR3 runs to 14 residues. CDR1 is LGHNT and CDR2 is FRNRAP in the germline V gene. The V end lost 3 bases, the J end lost 4 bases, and 12 bases lay between the germline ends. This TCR came from a female donor in good health, enrolled as a control in a pregnancy study. The chain joins TRBV12-5 to TRBJ1-1, with no clear D. Sequenced here: peripheral blood, sampled in the first trimester of pregnancy. The DNA of the CDR3 is TGTGCTAGTGGTTTCCTTCTAGGAGGCACTGAAGCTTTCTTT. Protein sequence: CASGFLLGGTEAFF. The entire variable domain, with the rest obtained from reference TRBV12-5 and TRBJ1-1, is as follows: DARVTQTPRHKVTEMGQEVTMRCQPILGHNTVFWYRQTMMQGLELLAYFRNRAPLDDSGMPKDRFSAEMPDATLATLKIQPSEPRDSAVYFCASGFLLGGTEAFFGQGTRLTVV.